This entry concerns a single T cell receptor (beta chain). Its matching antigen is unknown. This specimen belongs to a study of CD8 T cells in ankylosing spondylitis. Regarding the study as a whole: Ankylosing spondylitis blood seemed to carry a telltale TCR beta motif made of several highly homologous variants. Clones tied to disease were said to be significantly enriched in matched ankylosing spondylitis synovial fluid.

The CDR3 is 16 residues long. V gave up 2 bases and J gave up 2 bases, with 13 bases separating them. For TCR beta, libraries came from quantitative 5'-RACE with molecular barcodes. TCRdb re-analysed the 5' RACE reads in MiXCR, keeping a single row per CDR3 protein. The table includes around 220,000 distinct CDR3 sequences, 15% to 20% detected once. The material sequenced was blood, either unsorted or a sorted T cell fraction (not recorded which). The rearrangement links TRBV12-3 or TRBV12-4 to TRBJ2-1; D is ambiguous. The origin of this receptor is a male donor with ankylosing spondylitis. The CDR3 region has the DNA TGTGCCAGCAGTTTACCACAAGGGCCTCCCTACAATGAGCAGTTCTTC. This translates into CASSLPQGPPYNEQFF.